A selection of T cell receptor beta chains follows, all from one sample in a study of blood T cells in healthy people across ages. TCRdb redid the calling of the 5' RACE reads with MiXCR, one entry per CDR3 protein. This sample yields about 1.5 million distinct CDR3 sequences, of which approximately 43% are seen a single time; about 4% belongs to the top ten. Sequencing was done on a sample of blood. These receptors all stem from a woman between 18 and 29 years old in good health. CDR3s include the opening cysteine and the closing phenylalanine or tryptophan. D genes are given only for firm matches. Rows may omit the clone size; those that give it use once, few, many or a size class.

D | J | V | size | CDR3 | DNA
- | TRBJ2-1 | TRBV2 | - | CASSEGRPPHGQFF | TGTGCCAGCAGTGAAGGGAGACCCCCTCACGGGCAGTTCTTC
- | TRBJ1-2 | TRBV6-1 | few | CASLRNTAYYGYTF | TGTGCCAGCCTTAGGAACACAGCCTACTATGGCTACACCTTC
TRBD1 | TRBJ2-1 | TRBV12-3/TRBV12-4 | few | CASGTGSYNEQFF | TGTGCCAGCGGGACAGGGTCCTACAATGAGCAGTTCTTC
- | TRBJ2-3 | TRBV20-1 | - | CSARVPTDTQYF | TGCAGTGCTAGAGTCCCCACAGATACGCAGTATTTT
- | TRBJ2-5 | TRBV12-3/TRBV12-4 | - | CASSQLPQQETQYF | TGTGCCAGCAGCCAACTACCTCAGCAAGAGACCCAGTACTTC
- | TRBJ2-7 | TRBV9 | - | CASSVVSSSSYNEQYF | TGTGCCAGCAGCGTAGTTTCCTCCAGCTCCTACAATGAGCAGTACTTC
TRBD1 | TRBJ1-2 | TRBV7-9 | few | CASSTGMAGGFRGYTF | TGTGCCAGCAGCACAGGGATGGCAGGGGGCTTTCGTGGCTACACCTTC
TRBD2 | TRBJ2-5 | TRBV27 | - | CASSSSLSGLRLGETQYF | TGTGCCAGCAGTTCCTCCCTCTCGGGACTACGGTTGGGGGAGACCCAGTACTTC
- | TRBJ2-1 | TRBV20-1 | few | CSAAPTGRGGEQFF | TGCAGTGCCGCCCCAACCGGGAGAGGCGGTGAGCAGTTCTTC
- | TRBJ2-5 | TRBV5-1 | few | CASNDVGQETQYF | TGCGCCAGCAACGATGTCGGTCAAGAGACCCAGTACTTC
TRBD1 | TRBJ2-5 | TRBV12-3/TRBV12-4 | few | CASSFGGTGVQETQYF | TGTGCCAGCAGTTTCGGAGGGACAGGGGTCCAAGAGACCCAGTACTTC
- | TRBJ1-1 | TRBV7-2 | few | CASSTLAGLNTEAFF | TGTGCCAGCAGCACCTTGGCAGGGTTGAACACTGAAGCTTTCTTT
TRBD1 | TRBJ2-5 | TRBV4-1 | few | CASSQGNRGQETQYF | TGCGCCAGCAGCCAAGGGAACAGGGGCCAAGAGACCCAGTACTTC
TRBD1 | TRBJ2-1 | TRBV6-2/TRBV6-3 | - | CASSFPLGTANNEQFF | TGTGCCAGCAGTTTCCCCTTGGGGACAGCAAACAATGAGCAGTTCTTC
- | TRBJ2-7 | TRBV5-5 | few | CASSTGTISYEQYF | TGTGCCAGCAGCACCGGGACCATCTCCTACGAGCAGTACTTC
TRBD2 | TRBJ2-1 | TRBV4-3 | - | CASSQGLAGGPLDEQFF | TGCGCCAGCAGCCAAGGACTAGCGGGAGGGCCATTGGATGAGCAGTTCTTC
TRBD2 | TRBJ2-3 | TRBV20-1 | few | CSAVAGGPVADTQYF | TGCAGTGCTGTAGCGGGAGGGCCGGTGGCAGATACGCAGTATTTT
TRBD1 | TRBJ1-1 | TRBV7-9 | few | CASSLHSGQSTEAFF | TGTGCCAGCAGCTTACATTCGGGACAGAGCACTGAAGCTTTCTTT
- | TRBJ1-5 | TRBV10-3 | few | CAISERGGSNQPQHF | TGTGCCATCAGTGAGAGGGGTGGGAGCAATCAGCCCCAGCATTTT
TRBD2 | TRBJ2-5 | TRBV9 | few | CASSVAEGLVQETQYF | TGTGCCAGCAGCGTAGCGGAGGGACTAGTCCAAGAGACCCAGTACTTC
TRBD2 | TRBJ2-4 | TRBV2 | - | CASSKLAGVVNIQYF | TGTGCCAGCAGTAAACTAGCGGGAGTGGTAAACATTCAGTACTTC
- | TRBJ2-7 | TRBV20-1 | many | CSAIRRGGLYEQYF | TGCAGTGCCATCCGCCGGGGTGGATTGTACGAGCAGTACTTC
TRBD1 | TRBJ2-7 | TRBV12-3/TRBV12-4 | many | CASSFRGLYEQYF | TGTGCCAGCAGTTTCAGGGGGCTGTACGAGCAGTACTTC
- | TRBJ2-5 | TRBV11-2 | - | CASARKGHQETQYF | TGTGCCAGCGCCCGGAAGGGACACCAAGAGACCCAGTACTTC
TRBD1 | TRBJ2-2 | TRBV7-2 | - | CASSPDRGLFGELFF | TGTGCCAGCAGCCCGGACAGGGGGCTTTTCGGGGAGCTGTTTTTT
TRBD2 | TRBJ2-1 | TRBV25-1 | - | CASTPSGSPYNEQFF | TGTGCCAGCACCCCTAGCGGGAGTCCTTACAATGAGCAGTTCTTC
- | TRBJ2-2 | TRBV6-2/TRBV6-3 | - | CASNRPPNTGELFF | TGTGCCAGCAATCGACCGCCGAACACCGGGGAGCTGTTTTTT
TRBD1 | TRBJ2-1 | TRBV5-6 | - | CASSWGQRPYNEQFF | TGTGCCAGCAGTTGGGGACAGCGGCCTTACAATGAGCAGTTCTTC
- | TRBJ2-4 | TRBV7-2 | few | CASRSSKVPLETKYF | TGTGCCAGCAGGTCTAGCAAGGTACCTTTGGAGACCAAGTACTTC
- | TRBJ2-3 | TRBV20-1 | many | CSPTDTQYF | TGCAGCCCCACAGATACGCAGTATTTT
TRBD2 | TRBJ2-3 | TRBV11-2 | - | CASSWWGRVETDTQYF | TGTGCCAGCAGCTGGTGGGGGAGGGTGGAAACAGATACGCAGTATTTT
- | TRBJ2-1 | TRBV7-9 | once | CASSLISLGEQFF | TGTGCCAGCAGCTTAATTTCCCTCGGGGAGCAGTTCTTC
TRBD1 | TRBJ2-7 | TRBV10-3 | few | CAINPGQGFYEQYF | TGTGCCATCAACCCGGGACAGGGGTTTTACGAGCAGTACTTC
TRBD2 | TRBJ2-1 | TRBV4-3 | few | CASSRVAGGPYNEQFF | TGCGCCAGCAGCCGGGTGGCGGGGGGGCCTTACAATGAGCAGTTCTTC
- | TRBJ2-3 | TRBV28 | few | CASSSPRYDRPGTDTQYF | TGTGCCAGCTCAAGCCCCAGGTATGATCGACCTGGCACAGATACGCAGTATTTT
- | TRBJ2-7 | TRBV7-9 | - | CASSGHREAYEQYF | TGTGCCAGCAGCGGACACAGGGAAGCCTACGAGCAGTACTTC
- | TRBJ1-2 | TRBV20-1 | many | CSARDGYGYTF | TGCAGTGCTAGGGACGGCTATGGCTACACCTTC
- | TRBJ2-3 | TRBV20-1 | - | CSADLQGTDTQYF | TGCAGTGCTGATCTACAGGGCACAGATACGCAGTATTTT
- | TRBJ2-7 | TRBV4-3 | few | CASSQVRDGDEQYF | TGCGCCAGCAGCCAAGTGCGGGATGGGGACGAGCAGTACTTC
- | TRBJ2-2 | TRBV4-3 | - | CASSQDSGRVVTGELFF | TGCGCCAGCAGCCAAGATAGTGGCAGGGTAGTCACCGGGGAGCTGTTTTTT
- | TRBJ2-5 | TRBV4-3 | - | CASSPLRRDLETQYF | TGCGCCAGCAGCCCACTGAGAAGAGATTTAGAGACCCAGTACTTC
- | TRBJ1-2 | TRBV4-3 | - | CASSQDRNRAGYDYTF | TGCGCCAGCAGCCAAGATCGTAACAGGGCAGGATATGACTACACCTTC
- | TRBJ2-1 | TRBV7-8 | - | CASSRLFDEQFF | TGTGCCAGCAGCCGACTGTTCGATGAGCAGTTCTTC
TRBD1 | TRBJ1-6 | TRBV4-2 | many | CASSQAGTGGSPLHF | TGTGCCAGCAGCCAGGCGGGGACAGGGGGTTCACCCCTCCACTTT
TRBD2 | TRBJ2-1 | TRBV12-3/TRBV12-4 | few | CASSSWGGYNEQFF | TGTGCCAGCAGTTCATGGGGGGGGTACAATGAGCAGTTCTTC
- | TRBJ2-3 | TRBV4-1 | few | CASSRTTTDTQYF | TGCGCCAGCAGCCGGACTACCACAGATACGCAGTATTTT
- | TRBJ1-2 | TRBV12-3/TRBV12-4 | few | CASMLGIDYGYTF | TGTGCCAGCATGCTTGGGATTGACTATGGCTACACCTTC
- | TRBJ1-2 | TRBV29-1 | - | CSGHDNTAGYTF | TGCAGCGGGCATGACAACACCGCTGGCTACACCTTC
- | TRBJ2-7 | TRBV28 | - | CASLTQGYEQYF | TGTGCCAGCCTCACACAGGGTTACGAGCAGTACTTC
- | TRBJ2-7 | TRBV7-2 | - | CASRIKGVGEQYF | TGTGCCAGCAGGATAAAGGGGGTAGGCGAGCAGTACTTC